The 31 T cell receptor beta chains given below trace back to one sample, sequenced in a study of regulatory T cells in long-lasting Graves disease. Investigators prepared the TCR beta libraries by applying iRepertoire HTBI primers and Arm-PCR of CDR3 regions. TCRdb reprocessed the multiplex PCR reads with MiXCR, giving one entry per CDR3 protein. The sample lists fewer than 550,000 distinct CDR3 sequences, roughly 21% seen once, with 7.1% in the top ten. Time point indicated: persistent/refractory GD, antithyroid drugs over 5 years with positive TRAb. The TCR library was made from RNA extracted from PBMCs. Sequenced material: peripheral blood mononuclear cells (PBMCs), taken when the disease was refractory, from a patient treated with antithyroid drugs. All receptors come from a female donor with Graves disease.

This clonotype was counted between two and nine times. The V and J genes are TRBV7-9 and TRBJ1-4; the D gene is possibly TRBD1 (6 bases). This CDR3 is 16 amino acids long. CDR1 is SEHNR, CDR2 FQNEAQ, per germline (reference sequence). V lost 0 bases, J lost 8 bases, and 16 bases lay in between. DNA of the CDR3: TGTGCCAGCAGCTTAGCGAATGGGGGCCGAAACGAAAAACTGTTTTTT. Protein product: CASSLANGGRNEKLFF.

The genes are TRBV2 and TRBJ1-5, with D possibly matching TRBD1 (5 bases). In germline, CDR1 is SNHLY, CDR2 FYNNEI. Trimming removed 5 bases at V and 7 bases at J, with 18 bases between. The CDR3 has 15 residues. In DNA, the CDR3 is TGTGCCAGCAGTACCGGGGGGAGTCCGTCCCAGCCCCAGCATTTT. Its protein product is CASSTGGSPSQPQHF.

In this sample, this clonotype turned up many times. CDR3 in DNA: TGTGCCAGTAGTCGGACAGCGGAGGAGGGCTACACCTTC. Amino acid sequence: CASSRTAEEGYTF. The chain joins TRBV19 to TRBJ1-2, with a weak D call TRBD1 (6 bases). Looked up from germline, CDR1 is LNHDA and CDR2 is SQIVND (reference sequence). Between the trimmed V and J ends, which lost 5 bases and 8 bases, there was a span of 15 bases. The CDR3 runs to 13 residues.

This clonotype was observed many times. This chain uses TRBV3-1 with TRBJ2-7, with D possibly TRBD1 on 6 matching bases. CDR3 length: 14 amino acids. The germline CDR1 and CDR2 sequences are LGHDT and YNNKEL (reference sequence). The germline V and J ends were trimmed by 1 base and 6 bases, with 13 bases remaining between them. CDR3 nucleotides: TGTGCCAGCAGCCAAGCGACGCGCAGGGGCGAGCAGTACTTC. Its translation is CASSQATRRGEQYF.

This clonotype has just a few counts. The chain links TRBV20-1 to TRBJ1-2; 7 bases map to TRBD1. The CDR3 is 15 amino acids. The V segment lost 2 bases and the J segment 4 bases; nucleotides outside the gene matches: 10. Looked up from germline, CDR1 is DFQATT and CDR2 is SNEGSKA (reference sequence). In nucleotides, the CDR3 is TGCAGTGCTAGATGGCCACGACAGGGCAGCTATGGCTACACCTTC. Protein product: CSARWPRQGSYGYTF.

In its sample, this clonotype was seen a few times. The CDR3 sequence is CSAWDRNEKLFF. CDR3 sequence (DNA): TGCAGCGCTTGGGACAGGAATGAAAAACTGTTTTTT. The rearrangement links TRBV29-1 to TRBJ1-4; 8 bases are a match to TRBD1. Germline V gives CDR1 SQVTM, CDR2 ANQGSEA. The CDR3 runs to 12 residues. With V trimmed by 7 bases and J by 5 bases, 3 bases remained unmatched.

This chain connects TRBV28 to TRBJ2-2, with TRBD2 identical over 9 bases. CDR1 is MDHEN, CDR2 SYDVKM, per germline. The J segment lost 4 bases and the V segment lost 6 bases, leaving 9 bases of the junction unmatched. This CDR3 spans 16 amino acids. The CDR3 nucleotides are TGTGCCAGCAGCCCGATAAGAGCGGGGGGCACCGGGGAGCTGTTTTTT. The encoded protein is CASSPIRAGGTGELFF. Filled out from reference TRBV28 and TRBJ2-2, the complete variable domain reads DVKVTQSSRYLVKRTGEKVFLECVQDMDHENMFWYRQDPGLGLRLIYFSYDVKMKEKGDIPEGYSVSREKKERFSLILESASTNQTSMYLCASSPIRAGGTGELFFGEGSRLTVL.

This clonotype has a handful of counts. DNA for the CDR3: TGCAGCGTTGAAGATGTCTTGGTCAGCTCTGGAAACACCATATATTTT. Translation: CSVEDVLVSSGNTIYF. The J gene is TRBJ1-3, the V gene TRBV29-1; D is undetermined. This CDR3 is 16 amino acids long. Trimming shortened V by 0 bases and J by 0 bases, and 12 bases separated the two germline ends. Germline lookup yields CDR1 SQVTM and CDR2 ANQGSEA.

The sample holds many counts of this clonotype. The chain links TRBV29-1 to TRBJ2-7; D is unclear. Germline V gene data show CDR1 as SQVTM and CDR2 as ANQGSEA. V was pared by 3 bases and J by 3 bases, with 9 bases between. The length of the CDR3 is 12 residues. CDR3 in amino acids: CSVEAEDYEQYF. DNA for the CDR3: TGCAGCGTTGAGGCAGAAGACTACGAGCAGTACTTC.

This clonotype was counted ten times or more. The chain has TRBV10-3 and TRBJ2-7, with D unclear. Germline V CDR1 and CDR2: ENHRY, SYGVKD. This CDR3 is 15 amino acids long. V was cut by 0 bases and J by 0 bases, with 9 bases left in between. CDR3 protein: CAISESSGSSYEQYF. CDR3 DNA: TGTGCCATCAGTGAGTCGTCGGGTAGCTCCTACGAGCAGTACTTC.

This clonotype was seen a handful of times. V is TRBV7-9 and J is TRBJ2-5, with 7 bases aligning to TRBD1. The CDR3 consists of 18 residues. V lost 1 base, J lost 1 base, and 12 bases stayed unmatched. CDR1 is SEHNR and CDR2 is FQNEAQ in the germline V gene (reference sequence). This CDR3 is CASSLGKGTALLQETQYF. The CDR3 coding sequence is TGTGCCAGCAGCTTAGGGAAGGGGACAGCCTTACTCCAAGAGACCCAGTACTTC. The full variable domain, its missing parts supplied by reference TRBV7-9 and TRBJ2-5, is DTGVSQNPRHKITKRGQNVTFRCDPISEHNRLYWYRQTLGQGPEFLTYFQNEAQLEKSRLLSDRFSAERPKGSFSTLEIQRTEQGDSAMYLCASSLGKGTALLQETQYFGPGTRLLVL.

This clonotype was counted many times. V is TRBV7-6 and J is TRBJ1-6, with 9 bases lining up with TRBD1. Germline V gene lookup returns CDR1 SGHVS and CDR2 FNYEAQ. V dropped 1 base and J dropped 7; count of bases not matched to a gene: 2. This CDR3 is 15 amino acids long. The CDR3 DNA is TGTGCCAGCAGCTTAGGTGACAGGGGGAATTCACCCCTCCACTTT. As protein: CASSLGDRGNSPLHF.

This clonotype was recorded at least ten times. This chain joins TRBV11-2 and TRBJ1-5, with TRBD1 matching over 8 bases. V was clipped by 4 bases and J by 5 bases; unmatched bases: 7. Looked up from germline, CDR1 is SGHAT and CDR2 is FQNNGV. The CDR3 has 15 residues. The DNA of the CDR3 is TGTGCCAGCAGCTCTAATGGACAGGGCGATCAGCCCCAGCATTTT. Encoded protein: CASSSNGQGDQPQHF.

About this clonotype: Because it lacks the conserved phenylalanine or tryptophan at the end, this CDR3 is likely a read error. In DNA form, the CDR3 reads TGTGCCAGCAACCCTAGCGGGAGTAATTACGAGCAGTACCTC. This encodes CASNPSGSNYEQYL. The J gene is TRBJ2-7, the V gene TRBV9, with TRBD2 matching over 10 bases. The CDR3 is 14 amino acids. V lost 6 bases and J lost 4; bases outside the gene matches: 7. Germline assignment: CDR1 SGDLS and CDR2 YYNGEE.

This clonotype was counted at least ten times. The J gene is TRBJ1-4, the V gene TRBV7-9; a possible D gene is TRBD1 (5 bases). V lost 7 bases and J 0 bases, leaving 21 bases between the germline ends. There are 18 residues in the CDR3. Germline V gene sequence: CDR1 SEHNR, CDR2 FQNEAQ (reference sequence). The CDR3 DNA follows: TGTGCCAGCACCTACAGCGGGGGATACGCCTCAACTAATGAAAAACTGTTTTTT. This codes for CASTYSGGYASTNEKLFF.

The V gene is TRBV7-3, the J gene TRBJ2-1; D unclear. In germline, CDR1 is SGHTA, CDR2 FQGTGA. Trimming took off 6 bases at V and 6 bases at J, with 12 bases between the two ends. The CDR3 extends over 13 amino acids. This CDR3 reads CASSSTGFNEQFF. CDR3 coding DNA: TGTGCCAGCAGTTCGACTGGGTTCAATGAGCAGTTCTTC.

In its sample, this clonotype was seen a few times. The chain has TRBV5-4 and TRBJ2-5; D gene uncertain. V lost 0 bases and J lost 5, with 11 bases in between. The CDR3 length is 14 residues. The germline gives CDR1 SGHNT, CDR2 YYREEE (reference sequence). The DNA of the CDR3 is TGTGCCAGCAGCTTGGGCACCTGGTTGGAGACCCAGTACTTC. Its translation is CASSLGTWLETQYF.

V usage is TRBV29-1 and J usage is TRBJ1-1; a possible D gene is TRBD1 (5 bases). The CDR3 is made up of 10 amino acids. Trimming cost V 7 bases and J 7 bases, with 10 bases left between them. The germline CDR1 and CDR2 sequences are SQVTM and ANQGSEA. The CDR3 region has the DNA TGCAGCGGACGGGACGTTGAAGCTTTCTTT. It encodes CSGRDVEAFF.

This clonotype was counted at least ten times. J is TRBJ1-2 and V is TRBV3-1; D remains ambiguous. The CDR3 extends over 15 amino acids. The germline gives CDR1 LGHDT, CDR2 YNNKEL (reference sequence). Trimming pared 0 bases from V and 4 bases from J, leaving 12 bases between. The DNA of the CDR3 is TGTGCCAGCAGCCAAGATCACCGGCAGATCTATGGCTACACCTTC. Amino acids: CASSQDHRQIYGYTF.

This clonotype was detected ten times or more. The gene calls are TRBV28 and TRBJ1-1; 8 bases align to TRBD1. The V gene end was trimmed by 11 bases and the J gene end by 4 bases; junction bases not matched to a gene: 15. CDR3 length: 15 amino acids. The germline V gene has CDR1 MDHEN and CDR2 SYDVKM. CDR3 residues: CAVRGRGRGGTEAFF. CDR3 nucleotides: TGTGCCGTACGGGGCAGGGGGCGCGGGGGCACTGAAGCTTTCTTT. Complete variable domain (other parts from reference TRBV28 and TRBJ1-1): DVKVTQSSRYLVKRTGEKVFLECVQDMDHENMFWYRQDPGLGLRLIYFSYDVKMKEKGDIPEGYSVSREKKERFSLILESASTNQTSMYLCAVRGRGRGGTEAFFGQGTRLTVV.

In its sample, this clonotype was seen a few times. The genes are TRBV5-6 and TRBJ2-7; 8 nucleotides match TRBD1. Per the germline V gene, CDR1 is SGHDT and CDR2 is YYEEEE. The trim removed 0 bases at V and 2 bases at J, leaving 4 bases unmatched. The CDR3 runs 15 residues. CDR3 in DNA: TGTGCCAGCAGCTTGGGGACAGGGCTAGCCTACGAGCAGTACTTC. This codes for CASSLGTGLAYEQYF.

This clonotype occurred a few times. The rearrangement joins TRBV28 to TRBJ2-6, with D unclear. This CDR3 has 15 amino acids. Trimming stripped 6 bases from V and 1 base from J, with 10 bases between. Germline CDR1 reads MDHEN; CDR2 reads SYDVKM. The CDR3 DNA is TGTGCCAGCAGCCGCATTCGTTCTGGGGCCAACGTCCTGACTTTC. It is translated as CASSRIRSGANVLTF.

In this sample, this clonotype turned up many times. The rearrangement links TRBV27 to TRBJ2-2; D is possibly TRBD2 (6 bases). The CDR3 consists of 14 residues. Germline V lookup: CDR1 MNHEY, CDR2 SMNVEV (reference sequence). Trimming removed 10 bases from V and 1 base from J, with 13 bases in between. CDR3 DNA sequence: TGTGCCACCTCTAGCGACTGGAACACCGGGGAGCTGTTTTTT. Residues: CATSSDWNTGELFF.

Many counts were recorded for this clonotype. This chain joins TRBV28 and TRBJ1-1, with a possible D match to TRBD1 (5 bases). From germline, CDR1 is MDHEN and CDR2 SYDVKM. This CDR3 has 15 amino acids. The V and J ends lost 6 bases and 6 bases respectively, with 20 bases between them. The CDR3 loop is CASRLSTGGGAEAFF. As DNA, the CDR3 is TGTGCCAGCAGGCTCTCAACGGGGGGGGGAGCTGAAGCTTTCTTT. The entire variable domain, with the rest obtained from reference TRBV28 and TRBJ1-1, is as follows: DVKVTQSSRYLVKRTGEKVFLECVQDMDHENMFWYRQDPGLGLRLIYFSYDVKMKEKGDIPEGYSVSREKKERFSLILESASTNQTSMYLCASRLSTGGGAEAFFGQGTRLTVV.

The rearrangement uses TRBV28 and TRBJ2-2; possibly TRBD1 for D (6 bases). Germline values: CDR1 MDHEN, CDR2 SYDVKM. The CDR3 is made up of 15 amino acids. The germline V and J ends were trimmed by 7 bases and 0 bases, with 12 bases remaining between them. The CDR3 loop reads CASNTDRANTGELFF. DNA for the CDR3: TGTGCCAGCAATACGGACAGAGCGAACACCGGGGAGCTGTTTTTT.

This clonotype was seen at least ten times. The genes are TRBV28 and TRBJ1-6; D not resolved. CDR3 length: 15 amino acids. The V and J ends lost 5 bases and 7 bases respectively, with 15 bases between them. The germline CDR1 and CDR2 sequences are MDHEN and SYDVKM. The CDR3 nucleotides read TGTGCCAGCAGTACTTTAGACCACTCAAATTCACCCCTCCACTTT. It translates to CASSTLDHSNSPLHF.

A note on this clonotype: Its ends do not fully match the called genes, so a read error is possible. This chain connects TRBV7-9 to TRBJ1-2; 7 bases map to TRBD1. The CDR3 length is 19 residues. CDR1 SEHNR and CDR2 FQNEAQ come from the germline V gene (reference sequence). The CDR3 sequence: CANSSIGRDSFLLNYGYTF. As DNA, the CDR3 is TGTGCCAACAGCTCCATAGGCCGGGACAGCTTTCTCCTTAACTATGGCTACACCTTC. Full variable domain (outside the CDR3, taken from reference TRBV7-9 and TRBJ1-2): DTGVSQNPRHKITKRGQNVTFRCDPISEHNRLYWYRQTLGQGPEFLTYFQNEAQLEKSRLLSDRFSAERPKGSFSTLEIQRTEQGDSAMYLCANSSIGRDSFLLNYGYTFGSGTRLTVV.

This clonotype has just a few counts. The genes are TRBV9 and TRBJ2-7; TRBD1 might be the D (6 bases). V was cut by 7 bases and J by 2 bases, with 13 bases left in between. The CDR3 length is 13 residues. Germline CDR1 reads SGDLS; CDR2 reads YYNGEE. In DNA, the CDR3 is TGTGCCAGCTCTGGGGACATTCCCTACGAGCAGTACTTC. Encoded protein: CASSGDIPYEQYF.

For this clonotype: This sequence may be a read error, since a much larger clone differs from it by one base. This rearrangement joins TRBV7-3 to TRBJ2-2; D not certain. Germline loops: CDR1 SGHTA, CDR2 FQGTGA. Deletions cut 5 bases from V and 0 bases from J, with 4 bases between. The CDR3 covers 13 residues. The CDR3 reads CASSDTNTGELFF. The CDR3 DNA is TGTGCCAGCAGCGACACGAACACCGGGGAGCTGTTTTTT. Using reference TRBV7-3 and TRBJ2-2 for the parts outside the CDR3, the full variable domain is GAGVSQTPSNKVTEKGKYVELRCDPISGHTALYWYRQSLGQGPEFLIYFQGTGAADDSGLPNDRFFAVRPEGSVSTLKIQRTERGDSAVYLCASSDTNTGELFFGEGSRLTVL.

This clonotype was seen only a few times. The J gene is TRBJ2-7, the V gene TRBV5-1, with 11 bases that match TRBD1. The CDR3 runs 15 residues. V trimming: 4 bases; J trimming: 3 bases; junction bases outside the gene matches: 6. Germline-derived CDR1 and CDR2 are SGHRS and YFSETQ. As DNA, the CDR3 is TGCGCCAGCAGCGAAGACGGGACAGGGGGCTACGAGCAGTACTTC. It codes for CASSEDGTGGYEQYF. The full variable domain, its missing parts supplied by reference TRBV5-1 and TRBJ2-7, is KAGVTQTPRYLIKTRGQQVTLSCSPISGHRSVSWYQQTPGQGLQFLFEYFSETQRNKGNFPGRFSGRQFSNSRSEMNVSTLELGDSALYLCASSEDGTGGYEQYFGPGTRLTVT.

This chain uses TRBV20-1 with TRBJ1-1; D remains unclear. Per germline, CDR1 DFQATT and CDR2 SNEGSKA (reference sequence). V gave up 3 bases and J gave up 10 bases, with 18 bases separating them. The CDR3 is 13 amino acids. This CDR3 reads CSASVVGRGSAFF. Here the CDR3 DNA reads TGCAGTGCTAGCGTCGTCGGGAGAGGGTCAGCTTTCTTT.